The 20 T cell receptor beta chains reported below all come from one sample, sequenced in a study of CD8 T cells in ankylosing spondylitis. Notes on the study in general: One TCR beta motif, made up of about 8 highly homologous variants, appeared characteristic of ankylosing spondylitis blood.

TCRdb itself ran the 5' RACE reads through MiXCR, one entry per CDR3 protein. The sample has about 450,000 distinct CDR3 sequences; about 25% are singletons. The antigens of these receptors remain unknown. The sample taken for sequencing was blood, either unsorted or a sorted T cell fraction (not recorded which). The receptor set was obtained from a male donor with ankylosing spondylitis.

J is TRBJ2-7 and V is TRBV7-2, with TRBD2 matching over 7 bases. V shed 4 bases and J 9 bases; nucleotides not matched to a gene: 6. Per the germline V gene, CDR1 is SGHTA and CDR2 is FQGNSA. The CDR3 loop spans 12 amino acids. The CDR3 loop reads CASSSLGGVQYF. The CDR3 DNA sequence: TGTGCCAGCAGCTCCCTGGGGGGGGTGCAGTACTTC.

The J gene is TRBJ2-7, the V gene TRBV3-1, with 8 positions matching TRBD2. V trimming: 6 bases; J trimming: 1 base; junction bases outside the gene matches: 8. The CDR3 sequence is 15 residues long. From germline, CDR1 is LGHDT and CDR2 YNNKEL (reference sequence). The CDR3 DNA reads as TGTGCCAGCAGTCGTGACGGGAGGGCTTCCTACGAGCAGTACTTC. Protein sequence: CASSRDGRASYEQYF.

Ten or more counts support this clonotype. The V and J genes are TRBV9 and TRBJ1-2, with D uncertain. The CDR3 has 14 residues. Between the trimmed V and J ends, which lost 0 bases and 2 bases, there was a span of 8 bases. CDR1 SGDLS and CDR2 YYNGEE come from the germline V gene. CDR3 sequence reads: CASSVGQRNYGYTF. The CDR3, as DNA: TGTGCCAGCAGCGTAGGCCAACGGAACTATGGCTACACCTTC. Full variable domain (missing parts from reference TRBV9 and TRBJ1-2): DSGVTQTPKHLITATGQRVTLRCSPRSGDLSVYWYQQSLDQGLQFLIQYYNGEERAKGNILERFSAQQFPDLHSELNLSSLELGDSALYFCASSVGQRNYGYTFGSGTRLTVV.

CDR3 in amino acids: CASSDPLAGDGTDTQYF. CDR3 bases: TGCGCCAGCAGTGACCCTCTAGCGGGAGACGGCACAGATACGCAGTATTTT. The genes are TRBV10-2 and TRBJ2-3; 10 bases line up with TRBD2. The CDR3 runs to 17 residues. J gave up 1 base and V 3 bases, and 7 bases lay outside the gene matches. Germline V lookup: CDR1 WSHSY, CDR2 SAAADI.

This clonotype was counted a few times. The chain links TRBV7-8 to TRBJ2-5, with D unclear. This CDR3 has 17 amino acids. In germline, CDR1 is SGHVS, CDR2 FQNEAQ. V shed 2 bases and J shed 1 base, with 17 bases lying between them. CDR3 bases: TGTGCCAGCAGCTTAAGGCCGTTGAGGACCCCCCAAGAGACCCAGTACTTC. Translating gives CASSLRPLRTPQETQYF.

The chain carries TRBV12-3 or TRBV12-4 and TRBJ2-3, with TRBD2 matching 8 bases. CDR3 length equals 14 residues. V trimming: 10 bases; J trimming: 1 base; junction bases outside the gene matches: 7. The CDR3 region has the DNA TGTGCCACCCGACGGGGGGGCGGCACAGATACGCAGTATTTT. Residues: CATRRGGGTDTQYF.

This clonotype was counted between two and nine times. J is TRBJ1-1 and V is TRBV20-1, with 10 positions matching TRBD1. Germline V lookup: CDR1 DFQATT, CDR2 SNEGSKA (reference sequence). Trimming removed 3 bases from V and 11 bases from J; junction bases left unmatched: 6. The CDR3 extends over 12 amino acids. CDR3 sequence (DNA): TGCAGTGCTAGGGACAGGGGGTTGGCGGCTTTCTTT. Translating gives CSARDRGLAAFF.

This clonotype was counted between two and nine times. V gene TRBV6-2 or TRBV6-3 combines with J gene TRBJ1-3; weak D call: TRBD1 (5 bases). The V end was cut by 5 bases, the J end by 4 bases, with 12 bases between. The CDR3 length is 14 residues. Germline lookup yields CDR1 MNHEY and CDR2 SVGEGT. CDR3 DNA sequence: TGTGCCAGCAGTGACAGAGCACCCGGAAACACCATATATTTT. It translates to CASSDRAPGNTIYF.

The chain carries TRBV20-1 and TRBJ1-2; D is possibly TRBD1 (6 bases). V lost 0 bases and J lost 4, with 15 bases in between. CDR1 is DFQATT and CDR2 is SNEGSKA in the germline V gene (reference sequence). CDR3 size: 15 residues. The CDR3 region has the DNA TGCAGTGCTAGAGATAACAGGGCGGCAGTCTATGGCTACACCTTC. This gives the protein CSARDNRAAVYGYTF.

In this sample, this clonotype turned up a few times. The chain joins TRBV6-1 to TRBJ2-1, with TRBD2 identical over 11 bases. Germline V gene data show CDR1 as MNHNS and CDR2 as SASEGT. There are 16 residues in the CDR3. Trimming at V came to 6 bases and at J to 5 bases, leaving 9 bases not matched to a gene. The CDR3 here is CASSGTSGTHNNEQFF. The CDR3 region has the DNA TGTGCCAGCAGCGGGACTAGCGGAACGCATAACAATGAGCAGTTCTTC.

This clonotype was counted a few times. CDR3 region: CAIQVQNGYGYTF. CDR3 nucleotides: TGTGCCATACAGGTCCAAAATGGCTATGGCTACACCTTC. The rearrangement uses TRBV11-3 and TRBJ1-2; TRBD1 is a possible D gene (5 bases). Between the trimmed V and J ends, which lost 10 bases and 4 bases, there was a span of 16 bases. The CDR3 loop spans 13 amino acids. In germline, CDR1 is SGHNT, CDR2 YENEEA.

This clonotype was observed a few times. The V and J genes are TRBV7-2 and TRBJ1-1; D may be TRBD1 (6 bases). The V gene's germline CDR1 is SGHTA and CDR2 FQGNSA. Trimming shortened V by 2 bases and J by 0 bases, and 10 bases separated the two germline ends. The CDR3 contains 15 residues. This CDR3 reads CASSLYRVLNTEAFF. The CDR3 DNA follows: TGTGCCAGCAGCTTATACAGGGTTTTGAACACTGAAGCTTTCTTT. Drawing the rest from reference TRBV7-2 and TRBJ1-1, the complete variable domain is GAGVSQSPSNKVTEKGKDVELRCDPISGHTALYWYRQSLGQGLEFLIYFQGNSAPDKSGLPSDRFSAERTGGSVSTLTIQRTQQEDSAVYLCASSLYRVLNTEAFFGQGTRLTVV.

The chain employs TRBV5-1 and TRBJ2-7; D is perhaps TRBD2 (5 bases). Germline V gene data show CDR1 as SGHRS and CDR2 as YFSETQ. CDR3 length equals 14 residues. The V gene lost 2 bases and the J gene lost 4 bases, with 13 bases spanning the gap. The CDR3 reads CASSFRGGEYEQYF. CDR3 DNA sequence: TGCGCCAGCAGCTTCCGGGGTGGAGAATACGAGCAGTACTTC.

The V call is TRBV20-1, the J call TRBJ2-1; 12 bases line up with TRBD2. The germline gives CDR1 DFQATT, CDR2 SNEGSKA (reference sequence). Trimming removed 1 base from V and 9 bases from J; junction bases left unmatched: 7. This CDR3 has 15 residues. CDR3 in DNA: TGCAGTGCTAGAGTGACTAGCGGGAGTTACGGTGAGCAGTTCTTC. It translates to CSARVTSGSYGEQFF.

This clonotype occurred a few times. J is TRBJ2-1 and V is TRBV20-1, with TRBD2 as a possible D gene (5 bases). Trimming took 1 base from V and 10 from J, leaving 14 bases between them. In germline, CDR1 is DFQATT, CDR2 SNEGSKA (reference sequence). The CDR3 extends over 13 amino acids. The CDR3 here is CSARATSGYEQFF. CDR3 coding DNA: TGCAGTGCTAGAGCGACGAGCGGATACGAGCAGTTCTTC.

This rearrangement joins TRBV24-1 to TRBJ2-1; D might be TRBD1 (5 bases). The CDR3 runs to 15 residues. Germline-derived CDR1 and CDR2 are KGHDR and SFDVKD. Trimming cost V 2 bases and J 2 bases, with 9 bases left between them. The CDR3 protein is CATSDSGSPYNEQFF. CDR3 sequence (DNA): TGTGCCACCAGTGATTCAGGGTCCCCCTACAATGAGCAGTTCTTC.

This clonotype has at least ten counts. The gene calls are TRBV11-2 and TRBJ2-1, with D perhaps matching TRBD2 (6 bases). Trimming stripped 2 bases from V and 6 bases from J, with 8 bases between. CDR1 SGHAT and CDR2 FQNNGV come from the germline V gene. The CDR3 covers 13 residues. The DNA for the CDR3 is TGTGCCAGCAGCTTAATCGGGAGCAATGAGCAGTTCTTC. This translates into CASSLIGSNEQFF.

J is TRBJ2-7 and V is TRBV7-9; 14 bases align to TRBD2. The CDR3 has 16 amino acids. V shed 6 bases and J 6 bases; nucleotides not matched to a gene: 10. Germline loops: CDR1 SEHNR, CDR2 FQNEAQ (reference sequence). The CDR3 loop is CASSQRTSGRFVEQYF. CDR3 sequence (DNA): TGTGCCAGCAGTCAACGGACTAGCGGGAGGTTTGTCGAGCAGTACTTC.

V is TRBV9 and J is TRBJ2-5; the D is unclear. V lost 2 bases, J lost 0 bases, and 11 bases lay in between. Germline CDR1 is SGDLS and CDR2 is YYNGEE. The CDR3 length is 15 residues. The DNA for the CDR3 is TGTGCCAGCAGCGTTGGATCTCTCAACCAAGAGACCCAGTACTTC. Translating it yields CASSVGSLNQETQYF.

The gene calls are TRBV30 and TRBJ1-4, with D unresolved. CDR1 and CDR2 (germline): GTSNPN, SVGIG (reference sequence). V was pared by 4 bases and J by 8 bases, with 11 bases between. CDR3 size: 12 residues. CDR3 sequence: CAWTDWREKLFF. The CDR3 region has the DNA TGTGCCTGGACGGACTGGCGGGAAAAACTGTTTTTT.